Shown below are 8 T cell receptor beta chains from a single sample sequenced in a study of blood T cell repertoires in COVID-19. Produced via immunoSEQ multiplex PCR; TCRdb's table is partial and in-frame only. The sample lists about 130,000 clones, approximately 83% occurring once. The sample comprised peripheral blood. The receptors were gathered from a woman of 80 years or more with acute or convalescent COVID-19.

V and J are TRBV3-1 (or the pseudogene TRBV3-2) and TRBJ1-2; tentative D call: TRBD1 (5 bases). The CDR3 extends over 13 amino acids. The germline gives CDR1 LGHDT, CDR2 YNNKEL (reference sequence). V lost 4 bases and J 6 bases, leaving 12 bases between the germline ends. Here the CDR3 reads CASSRGGADGYTF. CDR3 DNA: TGTGCCAGCAGCCGGGGGGGTGCGGATGGCTACACCTTC.

The chain combines TRBV7-9 with TRBJ1-6; TRBD1 matches at 12 bases. The CDR3 runs to 16 residues. V dropped 10 bases and J dropped 10; count of bases not matched to a gene: 14. The germline CDR1 and CDR2 sequences are SEHNR and FQNEAQ (reference sequence). CDR3 in amino acids: CATRGTGGAERSPLHF. The CDR3, as DNA: TGTGCCACCCGAGGGACAGGGGGCGCCGAAAGATCACCCCTCCACTTT.

The rearrangement uses TRBV25-1 and TRBJ1-5; D call uncertain. The V end was cut by 1 base, the J end by 7 bases, with 11 bases between. Germline V gene lookup returns CDR1 MGHDK and CDR2 SYGVNS. The CDR3 contains 14 residues. CDR3 in DNA: TGTGCCAGCAGTGAATTTGGACTTGAGCAGCCCCAGCATTTT. The encoded protein is CASSEFGLEQPQHF.

V gene TRBV3-1 (or the pseudogene TRBV3-2) combines with J gene TRBJ2-3, with 9 bases identical to TRBD2. Looked up from germline, CDR1 is LGHDT and CDR2 is YNNKEL (reference sequence). The V segment lost 4 bases and the J segment 1 base; nucleotides outside the gene matches: 9. The CDR3 extends over 17 amino acids. CDR3 region: CASSRAFQRGGTDTQYF. The DNA of the CDR3 is TGTGCCAGCAGCCGAGCATTTCAGCGGGGGGGCACAGATACGCAGTATTTT.

Here the CDR3 reads CASSSPSSGANVLTF. The CDR3 nucleotides read TGTGCCAGCAGCTCCCCTAGCTCTGGGGCCAACGTCCTGACTTTC. The chain recombines TRBV9 with TRBJ2-6; no firm D call. Germline V CDR1 and CDR2: SGDLS, YYNGEE. The germline V and J ends were trimmed by 4 bases and 0 bases, with 8 bases remaining between them. The CDR3 runs to 15 residues.

The V gene is TRBV7-2, the J gene TRBJ2-5; 10 bases line up with TRBD1. The CDR3 is 16 amino acids. Germline V CDR1 and CDR2: SGHTA, FQGNSA. J was trimmed by 1 base and V by 5 bases; bases with no gene match: 7. CDR3 residues: CASSIRQGAFQETQYF. The DNA of the CDR3 is TGTGCCAGCAGCATCCGACAGGGGGCCTTCCAAGAGACCCAGTACTTC.

The chain is built from TRBV5-1 and TRBJ2-5; 7 bases map to TRBD2. The CDR3 contains 14 residues. Germline values: CDR1 SGHRS, CDR2 YFSETQ. V dropped 0 bases and J dropped 3; count of bases not matched to a gene: 2. This CDR3 reads CASSLGEGKETQYF. In DNA, the CDR3 is TGCGCCAGCAGCTTGGGGGAGGGGAAAGAGACCCAGTACTTC. The full variable domain, completed using reference TRBV5-1 and TRBJ2-5, is KAGVTQTPRYLIKTRGQQVTLSCSPISGHRSVSWYQQTPGQGLQFLFEYFSETQRNKGNFPGRFSGRQFSNSRSEMNVSTLELGDSALYLCASSLGEGKETQYFGPGTRLLVL.

The sample holds one count of this clone. This sequence joins TRBV12-3 or TRBV12-4 and TRBJ1-5; D might be TRBD1 (6 bases). V dropped 6 bases and J dropped 7 bases, with 13 bases sitting between them. CDR3 length equals 13 residues. DNA for the CDR3: TGTGCCAGCAGGCTAACAGGGACGCAGCCCCAGCATTTT. Encoded protein: CASRLTGTQPQHF.